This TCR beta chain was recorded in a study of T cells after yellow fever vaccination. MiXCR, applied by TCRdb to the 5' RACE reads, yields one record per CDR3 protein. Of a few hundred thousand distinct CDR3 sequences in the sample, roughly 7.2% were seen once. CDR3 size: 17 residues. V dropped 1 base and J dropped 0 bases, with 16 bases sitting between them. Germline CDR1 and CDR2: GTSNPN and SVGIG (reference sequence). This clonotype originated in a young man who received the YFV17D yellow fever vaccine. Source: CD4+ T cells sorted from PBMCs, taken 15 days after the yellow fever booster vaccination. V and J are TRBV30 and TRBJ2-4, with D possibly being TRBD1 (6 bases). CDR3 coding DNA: TGTGCCTGGAGTGCCTCAGGGGTCGGGATAGCCAAAAACATTCAGTACTTC. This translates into CAWSASGVGIAKNIQYF.